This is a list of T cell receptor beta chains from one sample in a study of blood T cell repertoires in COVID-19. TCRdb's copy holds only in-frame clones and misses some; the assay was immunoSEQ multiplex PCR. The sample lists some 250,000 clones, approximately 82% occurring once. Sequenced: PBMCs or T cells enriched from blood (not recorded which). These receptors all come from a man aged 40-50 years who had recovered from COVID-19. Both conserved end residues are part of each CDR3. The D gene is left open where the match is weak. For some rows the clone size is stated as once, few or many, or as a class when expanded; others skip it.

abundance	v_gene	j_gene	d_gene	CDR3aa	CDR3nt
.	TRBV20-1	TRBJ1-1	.	CSVSGNTEAFF	TGCAGTGTATCGGGGAACACTGAAGCTTTCTTT
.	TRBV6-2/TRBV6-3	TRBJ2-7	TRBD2	CASSLRLAGEQYF	TGTGCCAGCAGTCTACGACTAGCGGGGGAGCAGTACTTC
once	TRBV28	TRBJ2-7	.	CASSRAGYEQYF	TGTGCCAGCAGTAGGGCGGGGTACGAGCAGTACTTC
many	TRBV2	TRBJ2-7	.	CASSVGVAQQYF	TGTGCCAGCAGTGTAGGGGTAGCCCAGCAGTACTTC
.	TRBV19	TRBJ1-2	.	CASSIQGSNYGYTF	TGTGCCAGTAGTATACAGGGTTCCAACTATGGCTACACCTTC
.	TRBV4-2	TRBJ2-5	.	CASSGRGRGETQYF	TGTGCCAGCAGCGGGCGGGGCCGAGGGGAGACCCAGTACTTC
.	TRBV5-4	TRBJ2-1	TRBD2	CASSLSGGAHNEQFF	TGTGCCAGCAGCCTTAGCGGGGGGGCCCACAATGAGCAGTTCTTC
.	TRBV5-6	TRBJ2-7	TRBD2	CASSLTGGGPYNEQYF	TGTGCCAGCAGCTTGACCGGGGGAGGGCCTTATAACGAGCAGTACTTC
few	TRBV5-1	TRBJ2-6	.	CASSSQGPANVLTF	TGCGCCAGCAGCTCCCAGGGTCCGGCCAACGTCCTGACTTTC
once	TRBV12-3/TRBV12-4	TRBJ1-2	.	CATTYDGFYGYTF	TGTGCTACCACCTACGACGGGTTCTATGGCTACACCTTC
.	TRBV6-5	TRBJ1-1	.	CASSYSRYGNTEAFF	TGTGCCAGCAGTTACTCGAGATATGGGAACACTGAAGCTTTCTTT
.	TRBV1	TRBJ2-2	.	CTSSQGAGGELFF	TGCACCAGCAGCCAGGGGGCTGGCGGGGAGCTGTTTTTT
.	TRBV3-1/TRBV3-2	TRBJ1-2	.	CASSLRGGRGYTF	TGTGCCAGCAGCCTCCGAGGGGGTCGTGGCTACACCTTC
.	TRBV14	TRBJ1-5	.	CASSPPGGQPQHF	TGTGCCAGCAGCCCCCCGGGGGGCCAGCCCCAGCATTTT
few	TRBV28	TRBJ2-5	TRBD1	CASSFTRQGAETQYF	TGTGCCAGCAGTTTCACGCGACAGGGGGCCGAGACCCAGTACTTC
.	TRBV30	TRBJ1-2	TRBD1	CAWSSGTGLGYTF	TGTGCCTGGAGTTCCGGGACAGGGCTCGGCTACACCTTC
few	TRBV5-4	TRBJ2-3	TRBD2	CASSLEGTRGADTQYF	TGTGCCAGCAGCTTGGAGGGGACTAGGGGAGCAGATACGCAGTATTTT
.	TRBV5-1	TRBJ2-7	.	CASSFTRGGASYEQYF	TGCGCCAGCAGCTTTACTAGAGGGGGGGCCTCCTACGAGCAGTACTTC
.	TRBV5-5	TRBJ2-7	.	CASSKEIYEQYF	TGTGCCAGCAGTAAGGAGATCTACGAGCAGTACTTC
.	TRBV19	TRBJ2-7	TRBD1	CASSMDRGDEQYF	TGTGCCAGTAGTATGGACAGGGGGGATGAGCAGTACTTC
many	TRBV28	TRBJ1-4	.	CASSLERSEKLFF	TGTGCCAGCAGTTTAGAAAGGAGCGAAAAACTGTTTTTT
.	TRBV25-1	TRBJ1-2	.	CASSDLTMGARYYGYTF	TGTGCCAGCAGTGACCTGACAATGGGGGCGCGATACTATGGCTACACCTTC
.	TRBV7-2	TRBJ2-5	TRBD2	CASPRGREGLPETQYF	TGTGCCAGTCCGCGGGGGCGGGAGGGCCTACCAGAGACCCAGTACTTC
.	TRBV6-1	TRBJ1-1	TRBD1	CASSERGQITEAFF	TGTGCCAGCAGTGAAAGGGGACAGATCACTGAAGCTTTCTTT
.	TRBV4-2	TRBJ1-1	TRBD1	CASSQSTGATEAFF	TGTGCCAGCAGCCAATCCACAGGGGCCACTGAAGCTTTCTTT
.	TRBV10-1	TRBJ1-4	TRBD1	CASSGTGNEKLFF	TGCGCCAGCAGCGGGACAGGGAATGAAAAACTGTTTTTT
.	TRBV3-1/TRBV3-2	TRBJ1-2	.	CASSLGLIYGYTF	TGTGCCAGCAGCCTCGGACTGATCTATGGCTACACCTTC
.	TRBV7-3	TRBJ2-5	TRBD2	CASSRTSGAQETQYF	TGTGCCAGCAGCAGGACTAGCGGGGCCCAAGAGACCCAGTACTTC
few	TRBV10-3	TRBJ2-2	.	CAISDRPSGNTGELFF	TGTGCCATCAGTGACCGCCCGAGCGGGAACACCGGGGAGCTGTTTTTT
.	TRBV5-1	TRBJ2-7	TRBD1	CASRPGTGDEQYF	TGCGCCAGCAGGCCCGGGACAGGTGACGAGCAGTACTTC
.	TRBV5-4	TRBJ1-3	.	CASSPRSNTIYF	TGTGCCAGCAGCCCCCGGTCTAACACCATATATTTT
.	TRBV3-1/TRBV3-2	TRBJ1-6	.	CASSPQAYNSPLHF	TGTGCCAGCAGCCCACAGGCCTATAATTCACCCCTCCACTTT
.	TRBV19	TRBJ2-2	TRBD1	CASRWTGDTGELFF	TGTGCCAGTAGGTGGACAGGGGACACCGGGGAGCTGTTTTTT
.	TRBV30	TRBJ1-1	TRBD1	CAWTSYRGRTEAFF	TGTGCCTGGACCTCTTACAGGGGGCGAACTGAAGCTTTCTTT
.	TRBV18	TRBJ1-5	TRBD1	CASSLRQGNQPQHF	TGTGCCAGCTCACTCAGACAGGGGAATCAGCCCCAGCATTTT